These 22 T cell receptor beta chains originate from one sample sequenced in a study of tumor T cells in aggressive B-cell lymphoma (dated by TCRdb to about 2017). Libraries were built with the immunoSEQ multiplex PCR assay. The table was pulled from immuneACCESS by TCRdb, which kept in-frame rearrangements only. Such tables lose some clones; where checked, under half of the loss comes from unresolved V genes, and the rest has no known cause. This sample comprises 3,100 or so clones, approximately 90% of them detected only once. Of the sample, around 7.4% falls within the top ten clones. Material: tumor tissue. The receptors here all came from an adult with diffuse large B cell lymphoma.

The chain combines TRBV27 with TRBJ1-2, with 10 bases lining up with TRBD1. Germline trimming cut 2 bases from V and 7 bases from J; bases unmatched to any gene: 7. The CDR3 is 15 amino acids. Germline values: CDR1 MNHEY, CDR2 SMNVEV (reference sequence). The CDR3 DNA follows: TGTGCCAGCAGTTTAACCCGACAGGGGGCAGCTGGCTACACCTTC. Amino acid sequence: CASSLTRQGAAGYTF.

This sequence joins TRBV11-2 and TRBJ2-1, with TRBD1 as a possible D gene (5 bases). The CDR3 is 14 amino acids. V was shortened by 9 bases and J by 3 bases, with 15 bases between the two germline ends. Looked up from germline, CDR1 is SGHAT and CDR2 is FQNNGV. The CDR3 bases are TGTGCCAGTGACCTAGGGGCTTTCTACAATGAGCAGTTCTTC. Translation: CASDLGAFYNEQFF. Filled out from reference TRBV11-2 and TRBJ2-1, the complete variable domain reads EAGVAQSPRYKIIEKRQSVAFWCNPISGHATLYWYQQILGQGPKLLIQFQNNGVVDDSQLPKDRFSAERLKGVDSTLKIQPAKLEDSAVYLCASDLGAFYNEQFFGPGTRLTVL.

The CDR3 loop is CASRKVRGQGYEQYF. CDR3 DNA sequence: TGCGCCAGCAGAAAAGTTAGGGGACAGGGCTACGAGCAGTACTTC. The J gene is TRBJ2-7, the V gene TRBV5-1; 9 positions agree with TRBD1. The germline gives CDR1 SGHRS, CDR2 YFSETQ. Losses at the gene ends were 5 bases for V and 3 bases for J; bases not matched to a gene: 9. The CDR3 length is 15 residues. Full variable domain (outside the CDR3, taken from reference TRBV5-1 and TRBJ2-7): KAGVTQTPRYLIKTRGQQVTLSCSPISGHRSVSWYQQTPGQGLQFLFEYFSETQRNKGNFPGRFSGRQFSNSRSEMNVSTLELGDSALYLCASRKVRGQGYEQYFGPGTRLTVT.

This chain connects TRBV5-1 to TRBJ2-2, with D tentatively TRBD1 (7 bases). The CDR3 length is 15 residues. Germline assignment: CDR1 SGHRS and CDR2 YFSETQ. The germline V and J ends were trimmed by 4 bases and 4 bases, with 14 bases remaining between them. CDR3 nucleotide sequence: TGCGCCAGCAGCACCCGACAGGGAGGCACCGGGGAGCTGTTTTTT. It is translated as CASSTRQGGTGELFF.

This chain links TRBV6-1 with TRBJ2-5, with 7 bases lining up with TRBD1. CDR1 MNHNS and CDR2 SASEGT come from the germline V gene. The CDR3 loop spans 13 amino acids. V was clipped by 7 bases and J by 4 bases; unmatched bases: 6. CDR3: CASKRQGGETQYF. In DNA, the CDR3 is TGTGCCAGCAAGCGACAGGGCGGAGAGACCCAGTACTTC.

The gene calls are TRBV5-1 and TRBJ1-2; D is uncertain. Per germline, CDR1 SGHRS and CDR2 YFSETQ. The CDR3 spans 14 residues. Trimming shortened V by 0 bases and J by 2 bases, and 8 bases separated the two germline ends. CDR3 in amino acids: CASSLGGRNYGYTF. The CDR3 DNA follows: TGCGCCAGCAGCTTGGGAGGGAGGAACTATGGCTACACCTTC.

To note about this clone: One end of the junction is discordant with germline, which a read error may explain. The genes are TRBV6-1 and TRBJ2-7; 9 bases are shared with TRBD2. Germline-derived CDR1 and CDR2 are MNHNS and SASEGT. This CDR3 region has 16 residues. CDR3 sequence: CASSDSGGAFSYEQYF. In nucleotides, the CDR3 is TGTGCCAGCAGTGATAGCGGGGGTGCTTTCTCCTACGAGCAATACTTC.

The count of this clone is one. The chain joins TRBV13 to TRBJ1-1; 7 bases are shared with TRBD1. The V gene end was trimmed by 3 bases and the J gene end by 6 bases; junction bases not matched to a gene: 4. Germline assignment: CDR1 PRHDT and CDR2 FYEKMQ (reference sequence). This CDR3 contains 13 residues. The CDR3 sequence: CASSLTGRAEAFF. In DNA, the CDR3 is TGTGCCAGCAGCTTGACAGGGCGCGCTGAAGCTTTCTTT.

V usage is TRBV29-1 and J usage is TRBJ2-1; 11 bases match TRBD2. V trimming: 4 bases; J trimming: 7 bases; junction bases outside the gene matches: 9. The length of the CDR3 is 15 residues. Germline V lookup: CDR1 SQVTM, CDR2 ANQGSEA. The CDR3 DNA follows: TGCAGCGTTGGAACTAGCGGGAGTTCATGTAATGAGCAGTTCTTC. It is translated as CSVGTSGSSCNEQFF.

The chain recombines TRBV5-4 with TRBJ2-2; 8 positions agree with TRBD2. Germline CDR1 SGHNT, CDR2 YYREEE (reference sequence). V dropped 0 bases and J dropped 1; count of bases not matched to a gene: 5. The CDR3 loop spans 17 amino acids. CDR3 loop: CASSLVRLAGNTGELFF. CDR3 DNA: TGTGCCAGCAGCTTGGTACGGCTAGCGGGGAACACCGGGGAGCTGTTTTTT.

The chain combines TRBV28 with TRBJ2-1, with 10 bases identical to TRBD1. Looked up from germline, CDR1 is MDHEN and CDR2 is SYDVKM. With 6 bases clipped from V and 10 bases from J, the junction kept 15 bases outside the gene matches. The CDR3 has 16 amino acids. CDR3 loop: CASSPTGQGDVVEQFF. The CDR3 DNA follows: TGTGCCAGCAGCCCAACCGGACAGGGGGATGTCGTCGAGCAGTTCTTC.

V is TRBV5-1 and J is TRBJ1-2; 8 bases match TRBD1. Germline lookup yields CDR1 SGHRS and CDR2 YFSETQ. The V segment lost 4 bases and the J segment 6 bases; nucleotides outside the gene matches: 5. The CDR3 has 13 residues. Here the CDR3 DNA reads TGCGCCAGCAGCACAGGACAGGGAAATGGCTACACCTTC. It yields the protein CASSTGQGNGYTF.

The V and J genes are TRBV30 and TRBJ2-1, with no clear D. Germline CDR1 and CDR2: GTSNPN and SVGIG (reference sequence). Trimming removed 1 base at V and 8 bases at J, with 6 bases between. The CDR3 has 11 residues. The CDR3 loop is CAWSDIYEQFF. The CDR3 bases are TGTGCCTGGAGTGACATATATGAGCAGTTCTTC. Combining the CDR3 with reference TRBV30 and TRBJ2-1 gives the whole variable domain SQTIHQWPATLVQPVGSPLSLECTVEGTSNPNLYWYRQAAGRGLQLLFYSVGIGQISSEVPQNLSASRPQDRQFILSSKKLLLSDSGFYLCAWSDIYEQFFGPGTRLTVL.

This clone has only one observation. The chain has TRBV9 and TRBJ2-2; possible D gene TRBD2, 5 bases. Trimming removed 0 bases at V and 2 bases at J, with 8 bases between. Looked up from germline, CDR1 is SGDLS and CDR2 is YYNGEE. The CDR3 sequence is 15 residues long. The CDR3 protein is CASSVVEGNTGELFF. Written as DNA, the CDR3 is TGTGCCAGCAGCGTAGTAGAGGGAAACACCGGGGAGCTGTTTTTT.

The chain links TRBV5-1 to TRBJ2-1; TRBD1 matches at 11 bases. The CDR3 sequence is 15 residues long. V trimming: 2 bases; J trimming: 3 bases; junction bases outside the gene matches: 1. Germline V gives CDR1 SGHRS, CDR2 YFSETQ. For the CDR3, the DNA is TGCGCCAGCAGCTTAGGGACAGGGGGCTACAATGAGCAGTTCTTC. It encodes CASSLGTGGYNEQFF.

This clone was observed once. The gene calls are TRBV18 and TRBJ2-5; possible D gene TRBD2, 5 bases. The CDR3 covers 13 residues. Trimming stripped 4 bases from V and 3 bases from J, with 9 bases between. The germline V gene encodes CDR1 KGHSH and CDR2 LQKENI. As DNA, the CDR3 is TGTGCCAGCTCACAAGGACTCAAAGAGACCCAGTACTTC. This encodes CASSQGLKETQYF.

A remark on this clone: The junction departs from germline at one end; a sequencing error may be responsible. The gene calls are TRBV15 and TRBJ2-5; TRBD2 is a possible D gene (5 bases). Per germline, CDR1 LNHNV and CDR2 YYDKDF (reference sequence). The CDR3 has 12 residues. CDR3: CATSRDGSGPHF. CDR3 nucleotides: TGTGCCACCAGCAGGGATGGGAGTGGCCCCCACTTC.

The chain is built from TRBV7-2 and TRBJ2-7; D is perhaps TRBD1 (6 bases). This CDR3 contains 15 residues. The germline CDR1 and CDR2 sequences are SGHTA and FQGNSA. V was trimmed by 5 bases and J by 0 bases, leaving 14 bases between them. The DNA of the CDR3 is TGTGCCAGCAGCCCCAGAGGGGGTCTCTCCTACGAGCAGTACTTC. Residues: CASSPRGGLSYEQYF.

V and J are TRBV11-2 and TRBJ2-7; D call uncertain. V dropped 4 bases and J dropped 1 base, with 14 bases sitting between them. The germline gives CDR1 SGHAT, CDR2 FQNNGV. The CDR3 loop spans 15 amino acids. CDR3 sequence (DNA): TGTGCCAGCAGCTCAGGTCGTTCTGCATCCTACGAGCAGTACTTC. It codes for CASSSGRSASYEQYF.

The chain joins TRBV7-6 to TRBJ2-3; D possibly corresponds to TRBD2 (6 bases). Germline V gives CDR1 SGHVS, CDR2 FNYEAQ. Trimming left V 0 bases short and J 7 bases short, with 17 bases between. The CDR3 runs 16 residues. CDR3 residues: CASSLAGGSRRNTQYF. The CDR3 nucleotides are TGTGCCAGCAGCTTAGCGGGAGGATCCCGTCGAAATACGCAGTATTTT.

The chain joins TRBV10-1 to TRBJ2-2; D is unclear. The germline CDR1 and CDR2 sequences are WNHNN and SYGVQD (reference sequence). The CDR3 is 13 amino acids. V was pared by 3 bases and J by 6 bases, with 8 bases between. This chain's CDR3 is CASSEPEAGELFF. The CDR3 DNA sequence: TGCGCCAGCAGTGAACCCGAGGCCGGGGAGCTGTTTTTT.

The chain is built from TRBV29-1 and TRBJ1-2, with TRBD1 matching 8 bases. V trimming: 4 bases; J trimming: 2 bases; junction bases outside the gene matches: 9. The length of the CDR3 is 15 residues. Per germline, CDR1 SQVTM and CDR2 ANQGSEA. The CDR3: CSVVGRGRLNYGYTF. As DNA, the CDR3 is TGCAGCGTTGTTGGCAGGGGGCGCCTAAACTATGGCTACACCTTC.